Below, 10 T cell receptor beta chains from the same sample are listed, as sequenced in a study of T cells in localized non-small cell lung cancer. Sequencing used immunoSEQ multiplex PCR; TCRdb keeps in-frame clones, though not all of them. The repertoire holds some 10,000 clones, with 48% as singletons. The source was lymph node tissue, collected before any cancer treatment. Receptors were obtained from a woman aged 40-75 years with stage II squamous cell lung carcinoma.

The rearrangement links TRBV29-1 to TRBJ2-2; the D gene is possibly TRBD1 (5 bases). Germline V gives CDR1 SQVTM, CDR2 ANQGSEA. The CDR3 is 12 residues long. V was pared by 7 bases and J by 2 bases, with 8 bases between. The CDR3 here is CSAGHNTGELFF. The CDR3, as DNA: TGCAGCGCAGGACACAACACCGGGGAGCTGTTTTTT.

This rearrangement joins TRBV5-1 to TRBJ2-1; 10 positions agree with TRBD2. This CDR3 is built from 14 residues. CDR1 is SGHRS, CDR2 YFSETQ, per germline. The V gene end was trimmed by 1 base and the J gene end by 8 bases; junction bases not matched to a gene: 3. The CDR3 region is CASSLPSGGDEQFF. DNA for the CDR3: TGCGCCAGCAGCTTGCCCAGCGGGGGGGATGAGCAGTTCTTC.

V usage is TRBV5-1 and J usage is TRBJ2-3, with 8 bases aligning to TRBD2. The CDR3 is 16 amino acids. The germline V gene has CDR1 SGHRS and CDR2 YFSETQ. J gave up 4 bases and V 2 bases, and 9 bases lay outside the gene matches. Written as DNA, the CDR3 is TGCGCCAGCAGCTTAGCGGGGGCGGGTGAGGCAGATACGCAGTATTTT. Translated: CASSLAGAGEADTQYF. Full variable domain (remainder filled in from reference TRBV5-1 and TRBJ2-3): KAGVTQTPRYLIKTRGQQVTLSCSPISGHRSVSWYQQTPGQGLQFLFEYFSETQRNKGNFPGRFSGRQFSNSRSEMNVSTLELGDSALYLCASSLAGAGEADTQYFGPGTRLTVL.

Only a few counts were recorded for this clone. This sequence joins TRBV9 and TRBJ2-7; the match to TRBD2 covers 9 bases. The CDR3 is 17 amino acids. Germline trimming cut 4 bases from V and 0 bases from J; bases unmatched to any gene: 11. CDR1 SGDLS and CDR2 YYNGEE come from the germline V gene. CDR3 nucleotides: TGTGCCAGCAGCCGGGGACTAGCCGGGCGGGTCTCCTACGAGCAGTACTTC. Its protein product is CASSRGLAGRVSYEQYF.

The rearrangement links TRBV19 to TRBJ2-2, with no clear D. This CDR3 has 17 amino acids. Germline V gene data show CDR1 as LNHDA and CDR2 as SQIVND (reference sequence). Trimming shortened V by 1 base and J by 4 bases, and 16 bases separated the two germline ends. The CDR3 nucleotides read TGTGCCAGTAGTATAGGTTATCGTGTGGGTTCCACCGGGGAGCTGTTTTTT. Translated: CASSIGYRVGSTGELFF.

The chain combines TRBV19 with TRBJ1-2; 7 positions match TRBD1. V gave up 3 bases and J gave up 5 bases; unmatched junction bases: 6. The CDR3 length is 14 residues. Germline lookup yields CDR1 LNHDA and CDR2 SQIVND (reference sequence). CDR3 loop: CASSMGDSRYGYTF. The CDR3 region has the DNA TGTGCCAGTAGTATGGGGGACAGTCGGTATGGCTACACCTTC.

Here the CDR3 reads CASTGTGGRLSNQPQHF. Written as DNA, the CDR3 is TGTGCCAGTACAGGGACAGGTGGGAGACTTAGCAATCAGCCCCAGCATTTT. This chain links TRBV19 with TRBJ1-5; 8 bases line up with TRBD1. With 7 bases clipped from V and 0 bases from J, the junction kept 11 bases outside the gene matches. Germline V CDR1 and CDR2: LNHDA, SQIVND (reference sequence). The CDR3 sequence is 17 residues long. The whole variable domain, filled in from reference TRBV19 and TRBJ1-5, reads DGGITQSPKYLFRKEGQNVTLSCEQNLNHDAMYWYRQDPGQGLRLIYYSQIVNDFQKGDIAEGYSVSREKKESFPLTVTSAQKNPTAFYLCASTGTGGRLSNQPQHFGDGTRLSIL.

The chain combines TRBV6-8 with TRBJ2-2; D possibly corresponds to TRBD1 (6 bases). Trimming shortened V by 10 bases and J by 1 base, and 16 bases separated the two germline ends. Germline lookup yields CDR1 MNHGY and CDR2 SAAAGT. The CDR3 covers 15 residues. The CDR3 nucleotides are TGTGCCATCAGCCGGGACACCCAGAACACCGGGGAGCTGTTTTTT. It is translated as CAISRDTQNTGELFF.

The CDR3 nucleotides read TGCAGCGCGAGATGGGACCACACTGAAGCTTTCTTT. Its translation is CSARWDHTEAFF. V gene TRBV29-1 combines with J gene TRBJ1-1; a possible D gene is TRBD1 (5 bases). This CDR3 comprises 12 residues. V was pared by 7 bases and J by 3 bases, with 12 bases between. Germline CDR1 reads SQVTM; CDR2 reads ANQGSEA. The variable domain in full, with the rest retrieved from reference TRBV29-1 and TRBJ1-1, is SAVISQKPSRDICQRGTSLTIQCQVDSQVTMMFWYRQQPGQSLTLIATANQGSEATYESGFVIDKFPISRPNLTFSTLTVSNMSPEDSSIYLCSARWDHTEAFFGQGTRLTVV.

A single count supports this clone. The CDR3 DNA sequence: TGCGCCAGCAGGTGGAACAGGGGCCCTAATGAAAAACTGTTTTTT. It encodes CASRWNRGPNEKLFF. The chain recombines TRBV5-1 with TRBJ1-4; 7 bases agree with TRBD1. The CDR3 loop spans 15 amino acids. Losses at the gene ends were 5 bases for V and 3 bases for J; bases not matched to a gene: 7. Germline CDR1 reads SGHRS; CDR2 reads YFSETQ.